A single sample gave rise to the 32 T cell receptor beta chains below, sequenced in a study of T cell responses to AZD1222 COVID-19 vaccine. Method: immunoSEQ multiplex PCR; TCRdb's copy keeps in-frame clones and lacks some. The sample consists of 100,000 to 150,000 clones, approximately 85% of them appearing once. This material consisted of peripheral blood, taken 28 days after the second AZD1222 dose. The receptor source for this set is an adult who received the AZD1222 COVID-19 vaccine.

The chain carries TRBV6-5 and TRBJ2-1; D unclear. This CDR3 has 14 amino acids. CDR1 and CDR2 from the germline V gene are MNHEY and SVGAGI. Trimming took off 2 bases at V and 5 bases at J, with 10 bases between the two ends. CDR3 nucleotide sequence: TGTGCCAGCAGTTACCAAGGCTACAACAATGAGCAGTTCTTC. It codes for CASSYQGYNNEQFF.

The V and J genes are TRBV27 and TRBJ1-1; D remains ambiguous. The CDR3 has 14 residues. Trimming took 3 bases from V and 4 from J, leaving 12 bases between them. In germline, CDR1 is MNHEY, CDR2 SMNVEV (reference sequence). Here the CDR3 reads CASSFPTRGTEAFF. Here the CDR3 DNA reads TGTGCCAGCAGTTTCCCGACACGAGGCACTGAAGCTTTCTTT.

The chain joins TRBV28 to TRBJ1-1; D gene unclear. Germline V gives CDR1 MDHEN, CDR2 SYDVKM. The CDR3 is 14 amino acids. Trimming pared 5 bases from V and 3 bases from J, leaving 13 bases between. CDR3 DNA: TGTGCCAGCAGTGGCTCTGGAACCGACACTGAAGCTTTCTTT. Its protein is CASSGSGTDTEAFF.

The chain links TRBV10-1 to TRBJ1-2, with D unresolved. V was shortened by 3 bases and J by 0 bases, with 11 bases between the two germline ends. CDR1 and CDR2 (germline): WNHNN, SYGVQD (reference sequence). CDR3 length: 15 residues. The CDR3 DNA is TGCGCCAGCAGTGAAACCTTTCTACCTAACTATGGCTACACCTTC. It encodes CASSETFLPNYGYTF.

V usage is TRBV28 and J usage is TRBJ1-5; 11 bases align to TRBD1. With V trimmed by 5 bases and J by 0 bases, 15 bases remained unmatched. The CDR3 loop spans 20 amino acids. Per the germline V gene, CDR1 is MDHEN and CDR2 is SYDVKM. For the CDR3, the DNA is TGTGCCAGCAGTCCCCCGATGGGGACAGGGGGGAGTAGTAGCAATCAGCCCCAGCATTTT. Protein product: CASSPPMGTGGSSSNQPQHF.

The rearrangement links TRBV10-3 to TRBJ2-6; TRBD1 aligns across 8 bases. CDR3 length: 21 residues. In germline, CDR1 is ENHRY, CDR2 SYGVKD. J lost 0 bases, V lost 0 bases, and 13 bases had no gene match. The CDR3 coding sequence is TGTGCCATCAGTGAGTCGATTAACGCCGGGACAGGCCGCTCTGGGGCCAACGTCCTGACTTTC. Translated: CAISESINAGTGRSGANVLTF.

Remarks on this clone: Other DNA sequences from this sample encode an identical CDR3 as well. The CDR3 spells CSAGQDYGYTF. CDR3 nucleotides: TGCAGCGCTGGACAGGACTATGGCTACACCTTC. The V call is TRBV29-1, the J call TRBJ1-2; TRBD1 matches at 7 bases. The CDR3 contains 11 residues. CDR1 is SQVTM, CDR2 ANQGSEA, per germline. V lost 7 bases to trimming and J lost 3 bases; unmatched junction nucleotides: 2.

This sequence joins TRBV6-1 and TRBJ2-7, with no clear D. The CDR3 loop spans 12 amino acids. V lost 2 bases and J lost 6, with 8 bases in between. Germline V gene lookup returns CDR1 MNHNS and CDR2 SASEGT. This chain's CDR3 is CASSEFNLEQYF. The CDR3 DNA follows: TGTGCCAGCAGTGAATTTAACCTCGAGCAGTACTTC.

V gene TRBV5-1 combines with J gene TRBJ1-1; D is uncertain. The CDR3 spans 15 residues. The V end lost 4 bases, the J end lost 0 bases, and 13 bases lay between the germline ends. Germline CDR1 is SGHRS and CDR2 is YFSETQ. The CDR3: CASSHLSGLNTEAFF. CDR3 in DNA: TGCGCCAGCAGCCACCTATCGGGCCTGAACACTGAAGCTTTCTTT.

This clone was detected a few times. The V call is TRBV5-4, the J call TRBJ1-1, with unresolved D. This CDR3 region has 14 residues. Germline-derived CDR1 and CDR2 are SGHNT and YYREEE (reference sequence). The V and J ends lost 5 bases and 1 base respectively, with 12 bases between them. CDR3 loop: CASRPTQANTEAFF. DNA for the CDR3: TGTGCCAGCAGGCCCACCCAGGCGAACACTGAAGCTTTCTTT. The entire variable domain, with the rest obtained from reference TRBV5-4 and TRBJ1-1, is as follows: ETGVTQSPTHLIKTRGQQVTLRCSSQSGHNTVSWYQQALGQGPQFIFQYYREEENGRGNFPPRFSGLQFPNYSSELNVNALELDDSALYLCASRPTQANTEAFFGQGTRLTVV.

The rearrangement uses TRBV6-5 and TRBJ1-1, with unresolved D. This CDR3 is 15 amino acids long. V was pared by 0 bases and J by 3 bases, with 11 bases between. Germline V CDR1 and CDR2: MNHEY, SVGAGI. The CDR3 loop reads CASSYSYTRDTEAFF. CDR3 nucleotide sequence: TGTGCCAGCAGTTACTCGTATACGAGGGACACTGAAGCTTTCTTT.

V and J are TRBV6-5 and TRBJ1-2; D is unclear. Germline loops: CDR1 MNHEY, CDR2 SVGAGI. The CDR3 contains 13 residues. V lost 8 bases, J lost 8 bases, and 18 bases lay in between. DNA for the CDR3: TGTGCCAGCTTCCCCCCCTACGGAGGAGGCTACACCTTC. Its translation is CASFPPYGGGYTF.

The J gene is TRBJ2-1, the V gene TRBV5-1; D possibly uses TRBD1 or TRBD2 (5 bases each). Trimming cost V 7 bases and J 5 bases, with 19 bases left between them. The V gene's germline CDR1 is SGHRS and CDR2 YFSETQ. The CDR3 has 15 residues. CDR3 in amino acids: CASSPVGAHNNEQFF. The CDR3 nucleotides read TGCGCCAGCTCCCCGGTCGGGGCTCACAACAATGAGCAGTTCTTC.

This chain joins TRBV7-2 and TRBJ2-7; TRBD1 or TRBD2 may be the D gene (6 bases each). With 5 bases removed from V and 6 bases from J, the gap between germline ends came to 17 bases. The CDR3 loop spans 14 amino acids. CDR1 is SGHTA and CDR2 is FQGNSA in the germline V gene. CDR3 sequence reads: CASSGGQGRFEQYF. CDR3 coding DNA: TGTGCCAGCAGCGGGGGGCAGGGAAGGTTCGAGCAGTACTTC.

This rearrangement joins TRBV7-3 to TRBJ1-1; 7 nucleotides line up with TRBD1. This CDR3 is 12 amino acids long. V gave up 5 bases and J gave up 8 bases; unmatched junction bases: 5. CDR1 is SGHTA, CDR2 FQGTGA, per germline. This chain's CDR3 is CASSNNRGEAFF. CDR3 in DNA: TGTGCCAGCAGCAACAACAGGGGAGAAGCTTTCTTT.

V and J are TRBV19 and TRBJ2-1; 9 nucleotides align to TRBD2. The CDR3 extends over 14 amino acids. With 5 bases clipped from V and 4 bases from J, the junction kept 3 bases outside the gene matches. Germline V gene data show CDR1 as LNHDA and CDR2 as SQIVND (reference sequence). CDR3 region: CASSGGGVYNEQFF. CDR3 DNA: TGTGCCAGTAGTGGCGGGGGGGTTTACAATGAGCAGTTCTTC.

The rearrangement uses TRBV2 and TRBJ1-5; 7 nucleotides match TRBD1. The trim removed 3 bases at V and 7 bases at J, leaving 9 bases unmatched. Germline CDR1 and CDR2: SNHLY and FYNNEI. CDR3 length equals 15 residues. CDR3 in DNA: TGTGCCAGCAGTGAGGAGGGGGCGGTAGGACAGCCCCAGCATTTT. Protein product: CASSEEGAVGQPQHF.

In this sample, this clone turned up once. The chain combines TRBV5-1 with TRBJ2-1; TRBD1 agrees at 8 bases. This CDR3 has 16 residues. V trimming: 4 bases; J trimming: 5 bases; junction bases outside the gene matches: 11. Germline V gene sequence: CDR1 SGHRS, CDR2 YFSETQ. CDR3 nucleotide sequence: TGCGCCAGCAGCAGACCCGCAGGGGGCGAGGACAATGAGCAGTTCTTC. Amino acid sequence: CASSRPAGGEDNEQFF.

The chain is built from TRBV12-3 or TRBV12-4 and TRBJ1-5; 8 bases align to TRBD1. The CDR3 spans 13 residues. Trimming removed 7 bases from V and 6 bases from J; junction bases left unmatched: 5. The CDR3 sequence: CASTQGASQPQHF. CDR3 in DNA: TGTGCCAGCACCCAGGGGGCCTCTCAGCCCCAGCATTTT.

Details on this clone: This same CDR3 is encoded by further DNA sequences in the sample. The rearrangement uses TRBV28 and TRBJ1-1; D unresolved. The CDR3 covers 15 residues. Germline V lookup: CDR1 MDHEN, CDR2 SYDVKM. Trimming removed 5 bases at V and 1 base at J, with 14 bases between. In nucleotides, the CDR3 is TGTGCCAGCAGTAATCCCCCCGGAGGGAACACTGAAGCTTTCTTT. It specifies CASSNPPGGNTEAFF.

V usage is TRBV18 and J usage is TRBJ1-1; D may be TRBD1 (6 bases). The CDR3 has 14 residues. V lost 5 bases, J lost 1 base, and 11 bases lay in between. Looked up from germline, CDR1 is KGHSH and CDR2 is LQKENI. In DNA, the CDR3 is TGTGCCAGCTCAGGGGGACAACAGAACACTGAAGCTTTCTTT. Encoded protein: CASSGGQQNTEAFF.

This rearrangement joins TRBV9 to TRBJ2-5, with D perhaps matching TRBD1 (6 bases). This CDR3 has 14 amino acids. The germline gives CDR1 SGDLS, CDR2 YYNGEE. V was cut by 0 bases and J by 5 bases, with 11 bases left in between. The chain's CDR3 is CASSVGGRGETQYF. The CDR3 region has the DNA TGTGCCAGCAGCGTAGGTGGCAGGGGTGAGACCCAGTACTTC.

This chain uses TRBV15 with TRBJ1-3; D gene uncertain. The V end lost 2 bases, the J end lost 4 bases, and 9 bases lay between the germline ends. This CDR3 has 14 residues. In germline, CDR1 is LNHNV, CDR2 YYDKDF (reference sequence). CDR3 protein: CATSRYSEGNTIYF. The CDR3 nucleotides are TGTGCCACCAGCAGATATTCGGAGGGAAACACCATATATTTT.

V gene TRBV7-2 combines with J gene TRBJ1-4; TRBD1 matches 7 bases. The germline V gene has CDR1 SGHTA and CDR2 FQGNSA. V gave up 1 base and J gave up 7 bases; unmatched junction bases: 6. The CDR3 runs 15 residues. Written as DNA, the CDR3 is TGTGCCAGCAGCTTAGGGTCGACAGGGCGTGAAAAACTGTTTTTT. This encodes CASSLGSTGREKLFF.

CDR3 DNA: TGTGCCAGCAGCCGAACAGGGGGCAATCAGCCCCAGCATTTT. Protein sequence: CASSRTGGNQPQHF. This chain uses TRBV9 with TRBJ1-5; 7 nucleotides agree with TRBD1. Looked up from germline, CDR1 is SGDLS and CDR2 is YYNGEE. V dropped 4 bases and J dropped 2; count of bases not matched to a gene: 3. The CDR3 has 14 residues.

The genes are TRBV5-1 and TRBJ1-1, with D perhaps TRBD1 (6 bases). Germline CDR1 is SGHRS and CDR2 is YFSETQ. Trimming removed 5 bases from V and 1 base from J, with 12 bases in between. The CDR3 length is 14 residues. CDR3 bases: TGCGCCAGCAGTACAGGGATCTCGAACACTGAAGCTTTCTTT. Residues: CASSTGISNTEAFF.

The rearrangement links TRBV16 to TRBJ1-1; TRBD1 agrees at 8 bases. V was pared by 0 bases and J by 4 bases, with 4 bases of the junction left unmatched. Germline V lookup: CDR1 KGHSY, CDR2 FQNENV. The CDR3 runs 15 residues. The CDR3 nucleotides read TGTGCCAGCAGCCAATCGGGGACAGGCGGCACTGAAGCTTTCTTT. This translates into CASSQSGTGGTEAFF.

The rearrangement links TRBV3-1 (or the pseudogene TRBV3-2) to TRBJ2-7; TRBD2 matches at 8 bases. Germline V gene sequence: CDR1 LGHDT, CDR2 YNNKEL (reference sequence). V lost 6 bases and J lost 9; bases outside the gene matches: 16. This CDR3 contains 15 residues. The CDR3 spells CASSLKRGLSGVQYF. The CDR3 bases are TGTGCCAGCAGTCTCAAGCGGGGGTTAAGTGGCGTGCAGTACTTC.

In this sample, this clone turned up a few times. CDR3 sequence: CASSPRRAGIETQYF. CDR3 bases: TGTGCCAGCAGCCCAAGACGGGCGGGTATTGAAACCCAGTACTTC. The rearrangement joins TRBV7-9 to TRBJ2-5, with a tentative D call TRBD2 (5 bases). The CDR3 runs to 15 residues. CDR1 and CDR2 from the germline V gene are SEHNR and FQNEAQ (reference sequence). V was cut by 5 bases and J by 8 bases, with 21 bases left in between.

J is TRBJ2-1 and V is TRBV19; 12 positions agree with TRBD2. Trimming took 6 bases from V and 7 from J; bases not matched to a gene: 4. The CDR3 is 14 residues long. Germline assignment: CDR1 LNHDA and CDR2 SQIVND (reference sequence). This CDR3 reads CASRLAGGGNEQFF. As DNA, the CDR3 is TGTGCCAGTAGGCTAGCGGGGGGGGGTAATGAGCAGTTCTTC.

The V gene is TRBV7-8, the J gene TRBJ1-5; D is perhaps TRBD1 (6 bases). Germline-derived CDR1 and CDR2 are SGHVS and FQNEAQ. This CDR3 is 15 amino acids long. V dropped 4 bases and J dropped 2 bases, with 12 bases sitting between them. The CDR3 loop reads CASSSQGRGNQPQHF. The CDR3 DNA sequence: TGTGCCAGCAGCTCACAGGGTCGTGGCAATCAGCCCCAGCATTTT.

The genes are TRBV10-3 and TRBJ2-5, with D perhaps given as TRBD1 or TRBD2 (5 bases each). Trimming removed 10 bases at V and 3 bases at J, with 15 bases between. CDR1 is ENHRY, CDR2 SYGVKD, per germline. The CDR3 is 13 amino acids. CDR3 nucleotides: TGTGCCACCACCTCCGGGACCGAAGAGACCCAGTACTTC. This codes for CATTSGTEETQYF.